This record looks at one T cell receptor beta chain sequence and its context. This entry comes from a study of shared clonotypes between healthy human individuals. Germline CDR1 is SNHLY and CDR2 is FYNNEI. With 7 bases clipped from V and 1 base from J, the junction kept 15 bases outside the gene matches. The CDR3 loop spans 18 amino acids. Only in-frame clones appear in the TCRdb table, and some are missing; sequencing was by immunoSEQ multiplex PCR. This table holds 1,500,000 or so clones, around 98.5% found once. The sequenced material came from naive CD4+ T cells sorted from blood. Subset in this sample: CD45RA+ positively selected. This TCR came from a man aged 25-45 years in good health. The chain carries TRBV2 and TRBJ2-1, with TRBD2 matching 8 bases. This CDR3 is CASNRLAGPFGSYNEQFF. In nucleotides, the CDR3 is TGTGCCAGCAATCGCTTAGCGGGACCCTTTGGGTCCTACAATGAGCAGTTCTTC.